These T cell receptor beta chains were read from a single sample in a study of blood T cells in healthy people across ages. TCRdb called the 5' RACE reads again in MiXCR, with one record for every CDR3 protein. The data contain roughly 800,000 distinct CDR3 sequences, over 45% of them singletons. Sample: blood. The receptors were gathered from a man younger than 45 in good health. The CDR3 runs from the conserved cysteine through the conserved F or W. The D gene is left open where the match is weak. Clone size is shown for a subset of rows, as once, few, many or a class of expanded clone.

J gene: TRBJ1-2
clone size: -
V gene: TRBV7-2
D gene: TRBD1
CDR3 protein: CASSLGGGAGYGYTF
CDR3 DNA: TGTGCCAGCAGCTTAGGAGGGGGCGCAGGCTATGGCTACACCTTC

J gene: TRBJ1-1
clone size: -
V gene: TRBV4-2
D gene: -
CDR3 protein: CASSQDWGNTEAFF
CDR3 DNA: TGTGCCAGCAGCCAAGATTGGGGGAACACTGAAGCTTTCTTT

J gene: TRBJ1-1
clone size: -
V gene: TRBV5-1
D gene: -
CDR3 protein: CASSLLLRGDTEAFF
CDR3 DNA: TGCGCCAGCAGCTTACTTTTGCGGGGAGACACTGAAGCTTTCTTT

J gene: TRBJ2-7
clone size: -
V gene: TRBV9
D gene: -
CDR3 protein: CASSVGYQLSYEQYF
CDR3 DNA: TGTGCCAGCAGCGTAGGCTACCAGTTATCCTACGAGCAGTACTTC

J gene: TRBJ2-1
clone size: once
V gene: TRBV12-3/TRBV12-4
D gene: TRBD2
CDR3 protein: CASSLRGSGRAGNEQFF
CDR3 DNA: TGTGCCAGCAGTTTAAGGGGTTCGGGGAGGGCCGGAAATGAGCAGTTCTTC

J gene: TRBJ1-2
clone size: -
V gene: TRBV7-2
D gene: -
CDR3 protein: CASSLDQNGYGYTF
CDR3 DNA: TGTGCCAGCAGCTTAGACCAGAACGGCTATGGCTACACCTTC

J gene: TRBJ2-7
clone size: few
V gene: TRBV11-2
D gene: -
CDR3 protein: CASSLDLAGYEQYF
CDR3 DNA: TGTGCCAGCAGCTTAGATCTGGCAGGCTACGAGCAGTACTTC

J gene: TRBJ1-2
clone size: -
V gene: TRBV15
D gene: -
CDR3 protein: CATSRGTIPGANYGYTF
CDR3 DNA: TGTGCCACCAGCAGAGGGACGATTCCCGGAGCTAACTATGGCTACACCTTC

J gene: TRBJ2-1
clone size: -
V gene: TRBV6-2/TRBV6-3
D gene: -
CDR3 protein: CASSPSWELDEQFF
CDR3 DNA: TGTGCCAGCAGCCCTTCGTGGGAATTGGATGAGCAGTTCTTC

J gene: TRBJ1-2
clone size: few
V gene: TRBV6-1
D gene: TRBD1
CDR3 protein: CASSGEQGFYGYTF
CDR3 DNA: TGTGCCAGCAGTGGAGAACAGGGGTTCTATGGCTACACCTTC

J gene: TRBJ2-5
clone size: -
V gene: TRBV20-1
D gene: -
CDR3 protein: CSATVGVTIVGETQYF
CDR3 DNA: TGCAGTGCTACTGTTGGAGTTACGATCGTGGGTGAGACCCAGTACTTC

J gene: TRBJ1-2
clone size: -
V gene: TRBV7-2
D gene: -
CDR3 protein: CASSGGTDYGYTF
CDR3 DNA: TGTGCCAGCAGCGGCGGGACGGATTATGGCTACACCTTC

J gene: TRBJ2-3
clone size: few
V gene: TRBV6-5
D gene: TRBD2
CDR3 protein: CASSLLAGSMTDTQYF
CDR3 DNA: TGTGCCAGCAGTTTGCTAGCGGGGTCGATGACAGATACGCAGTATTTT

J gene: TRBJ2-5
clone size: -
V gene: TRBV6-2/TRBV6-3
D gene: TRBD1
CDR3 protein: CASSYMGQGLGEQYF
CDR3 DNA: TGTGCCAGCAGTTATATGGGACAGGGGCTCGGAGAGCAGTACTTC

J gene: TRBJ1-5
clone size: -
V gene: TRBV4-1
D gene: TRBD1
CDR3 protein: CASSQRLVAGGQGNQPQHF
CDR3 DNA: TGCGCCAGCAGCCAAAGATTGGTTGCGGGGGGACAGGGCAATCAGCCCCAGCATTTT

J gene: TRBJ2-3
clone size: -
V gene: TRBV7-2
D gene: -
CDR3 protein: CASSEGRIDTQYF
CDR3 DNA: TGTGCCAGCTCGGAGGGCCGTATCGATACGCAGTATTTT

J gene: TRBJ2-1
clone size: few
V gene: TRBV12-5
D gene: -
CDR3 protein: CASGQGASSYNEQFF
CDR3 DNA: TGTGCTAGTGGTCAGGGTGCAAGCTCCTACAATGAGCAGTTCTTC